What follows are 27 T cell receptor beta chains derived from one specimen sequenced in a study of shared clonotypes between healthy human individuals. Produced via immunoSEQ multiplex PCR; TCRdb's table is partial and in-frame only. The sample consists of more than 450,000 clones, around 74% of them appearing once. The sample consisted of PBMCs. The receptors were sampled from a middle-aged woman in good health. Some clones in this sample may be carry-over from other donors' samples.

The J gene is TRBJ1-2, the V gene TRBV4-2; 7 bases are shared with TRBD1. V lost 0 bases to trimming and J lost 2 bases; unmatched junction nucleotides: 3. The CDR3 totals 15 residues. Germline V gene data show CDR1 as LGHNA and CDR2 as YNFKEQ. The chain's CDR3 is CASSQERDSNYGYTF. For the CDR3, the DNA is TGTGCCAGCAGCCAAGAAAGGGACAGCAACTATGGCTACACCTTC.

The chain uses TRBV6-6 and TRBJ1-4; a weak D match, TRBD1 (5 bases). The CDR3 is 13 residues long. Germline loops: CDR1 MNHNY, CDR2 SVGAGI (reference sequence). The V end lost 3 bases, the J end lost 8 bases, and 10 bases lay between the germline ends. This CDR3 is CASSYDWGEKLFF. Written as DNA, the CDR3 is TGTGCCAGCAGTTATGATTGGGGGGAAAAACTGTTTTTT.

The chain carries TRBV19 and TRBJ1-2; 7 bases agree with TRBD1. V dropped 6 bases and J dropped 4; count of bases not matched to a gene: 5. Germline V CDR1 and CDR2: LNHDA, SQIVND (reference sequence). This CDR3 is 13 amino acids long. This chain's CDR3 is CASRTGMGYGYTF. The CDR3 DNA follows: TGTGCCAGTAGGACAGGGATGGGCTATGGCTACACCTTC.

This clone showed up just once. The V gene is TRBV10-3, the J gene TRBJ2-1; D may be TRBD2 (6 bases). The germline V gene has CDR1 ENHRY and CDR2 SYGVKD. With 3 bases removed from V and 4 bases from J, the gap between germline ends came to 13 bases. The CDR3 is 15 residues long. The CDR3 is CAISDPGEPYNEQFF. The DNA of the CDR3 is TGTGCCATCAGTGATCCGGGAGAGCCTTACAATGAGCAGTTCTTC.

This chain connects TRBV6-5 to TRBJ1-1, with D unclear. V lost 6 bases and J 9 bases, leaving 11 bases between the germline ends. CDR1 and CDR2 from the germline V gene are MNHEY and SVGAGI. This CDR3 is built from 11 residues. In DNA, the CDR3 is TGTGCCAGCAGCAACGACTTAAAAGCTTTCTTT. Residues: CASSNDLKAFF.

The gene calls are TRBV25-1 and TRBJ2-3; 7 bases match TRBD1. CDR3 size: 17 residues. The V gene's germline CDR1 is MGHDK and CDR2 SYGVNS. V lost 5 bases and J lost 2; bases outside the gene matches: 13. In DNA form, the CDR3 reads TGTGCCAGCAGTTCCCGGACAGGCACGGGATTCACAGATACGCAGTATTTT. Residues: CASSSRTGTGFTDTQYF.

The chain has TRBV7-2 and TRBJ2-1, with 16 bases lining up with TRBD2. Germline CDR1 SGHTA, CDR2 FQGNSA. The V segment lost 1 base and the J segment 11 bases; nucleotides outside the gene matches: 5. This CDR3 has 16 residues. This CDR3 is CASSLGAGLAGGKQFF. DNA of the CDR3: TGTGCCAGCAGCTTAGGAGCGGGACTAGCGGGAGGGAAGCAGTTCTTC.

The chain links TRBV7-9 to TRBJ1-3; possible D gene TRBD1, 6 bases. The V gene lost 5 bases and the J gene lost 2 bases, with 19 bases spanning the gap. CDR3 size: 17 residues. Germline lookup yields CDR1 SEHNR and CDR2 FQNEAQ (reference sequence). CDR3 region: CASSPKGQGSTGNTIYF. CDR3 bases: TGTGCCAGCAGCCCTAAGGGGCAGGGGAGCACTGGAAACACCATATATTTT.

Here the CDR3 DNA reads TGTGCCAGTATAGCGGGAGAAGCCACAGATACGCAGTATTTT. Its protein product is CASIAGEATDTQYF. The V call is TRBV19, the J call TRBJ2-3; 9 nucleotides match TRBD2. Looked up from germline, CDR1 is LNHDA and CDR2 is SQIVND (reference sequence). J was trimmed by 2 bases and V by 7 bases; bases with no gene match: 4. The CDR3 loop spans 14 amino acids.

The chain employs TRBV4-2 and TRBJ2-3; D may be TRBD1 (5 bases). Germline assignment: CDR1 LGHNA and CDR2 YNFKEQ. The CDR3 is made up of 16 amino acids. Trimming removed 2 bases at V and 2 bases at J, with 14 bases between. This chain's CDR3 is CASSQPQGGATDTQYF. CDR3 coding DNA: TGTGCCAGCAGCCAACCGCAGGGTGGCGCCACAGATACGCAGTATTTT.

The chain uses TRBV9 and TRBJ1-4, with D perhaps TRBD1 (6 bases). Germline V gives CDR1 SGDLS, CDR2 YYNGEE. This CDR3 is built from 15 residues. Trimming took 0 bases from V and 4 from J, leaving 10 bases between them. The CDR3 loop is CASSVAGGLNEKLFF. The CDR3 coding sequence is TGTGCCAGCAGCGTAGCGGGGGGGCTTAATGAAAAACTGTTTTTT.

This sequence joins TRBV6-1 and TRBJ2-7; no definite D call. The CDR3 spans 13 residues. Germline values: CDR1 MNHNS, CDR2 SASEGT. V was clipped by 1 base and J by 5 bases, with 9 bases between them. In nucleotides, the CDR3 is TGTGCCAGCAGTGAAGGAGACCGGGACGAGCAGTACTTC. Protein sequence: CASSEGDRDEQYF.

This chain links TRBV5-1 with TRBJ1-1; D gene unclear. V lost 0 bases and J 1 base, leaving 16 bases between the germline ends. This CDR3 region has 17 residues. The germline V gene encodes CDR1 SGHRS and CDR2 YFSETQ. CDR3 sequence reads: CASSLALSTESNTEAFF. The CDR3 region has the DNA TGCGCCAGCAGCTTGGCTCTCTCGACGGAATCGAACACTGAAGCTTTCTTT. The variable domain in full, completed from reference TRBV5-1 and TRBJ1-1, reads KAGVTQTPRYLIKTRGQQVTLSCSPISGHRSVSWYQQTPGQGLQFLFEYFSETQRNKGNFPGRFSGRQFSNSRSEMNVSTLELGDSALYLCASSLALSTESNTEAFFGQGTRLTVV.

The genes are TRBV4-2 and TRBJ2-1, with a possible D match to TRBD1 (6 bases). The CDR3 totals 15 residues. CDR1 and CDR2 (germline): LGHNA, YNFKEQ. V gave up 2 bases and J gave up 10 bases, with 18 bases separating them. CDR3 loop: CASSQPGDLLSEQFF. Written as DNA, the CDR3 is TGTGCCAGCAGCCAACCAGGGGACCTTTTAAGCGAGCAGTTCTTC.

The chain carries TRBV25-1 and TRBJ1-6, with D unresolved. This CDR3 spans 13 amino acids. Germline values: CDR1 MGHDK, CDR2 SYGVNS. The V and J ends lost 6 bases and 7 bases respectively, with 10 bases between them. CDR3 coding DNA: TGTGCCAGCAGAGACATGACGAATTCACCCCTCCACTTT. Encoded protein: CASRDMTNSPLHF.

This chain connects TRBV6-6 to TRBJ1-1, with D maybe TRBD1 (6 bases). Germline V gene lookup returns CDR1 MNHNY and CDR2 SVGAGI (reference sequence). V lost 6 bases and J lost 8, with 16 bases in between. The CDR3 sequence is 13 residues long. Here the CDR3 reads CASSDPLGGEAFF. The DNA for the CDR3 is TGTGCCAGCAGCGATCCCCTAGGGGGGGAAGCTTTCTTT.

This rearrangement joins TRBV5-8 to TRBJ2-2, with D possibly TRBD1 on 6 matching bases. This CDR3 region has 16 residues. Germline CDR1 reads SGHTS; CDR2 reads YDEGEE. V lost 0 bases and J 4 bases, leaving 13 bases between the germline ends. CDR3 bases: TGTGCCAGCAGCTTGGGCAGGGGCCGCGGCACCGGGGAGCTGTTTTTT. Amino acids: CASSLGRGRGTGELFF.

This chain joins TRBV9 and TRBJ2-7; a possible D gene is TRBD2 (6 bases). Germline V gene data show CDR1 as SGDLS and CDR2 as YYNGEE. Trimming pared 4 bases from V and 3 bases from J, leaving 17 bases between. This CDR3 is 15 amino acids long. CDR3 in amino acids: CASSPRSGQDYEQYF. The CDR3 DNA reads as TGTGCCAGCAGCCCGCGTAGCGGACAAGACTACGAGCAGTACTTC.

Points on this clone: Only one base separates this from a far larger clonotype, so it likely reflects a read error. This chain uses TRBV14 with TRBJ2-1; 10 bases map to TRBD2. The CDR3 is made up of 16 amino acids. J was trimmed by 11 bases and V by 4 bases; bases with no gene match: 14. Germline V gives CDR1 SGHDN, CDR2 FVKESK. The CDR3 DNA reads TGTGCCAGCAGCCGGGATAGCGGGAGGTGGATCGATAAGCAGTTCTTC. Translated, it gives CASSRDSGRWIDKQFF.

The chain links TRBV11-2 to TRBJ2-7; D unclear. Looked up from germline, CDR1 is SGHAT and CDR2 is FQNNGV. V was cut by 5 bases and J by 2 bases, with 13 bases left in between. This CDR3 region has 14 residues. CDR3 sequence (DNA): TGTGCCAGCAGCCCGCATACTGGAGCCTACGAGCAGTACTTC. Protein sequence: CASSPHTGAYEQYF. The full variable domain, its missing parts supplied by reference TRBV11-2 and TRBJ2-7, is EAGVAQSPRYKIIEKRQSVAFWCNPISGHATLYWYQQILGQGPKLLIQFQNNGVVDDSQLPKDRFSAERLKGVDSTLKIQPAKLEDSAVYLCASSPHTGAYEQYFGPGTRLTVT.

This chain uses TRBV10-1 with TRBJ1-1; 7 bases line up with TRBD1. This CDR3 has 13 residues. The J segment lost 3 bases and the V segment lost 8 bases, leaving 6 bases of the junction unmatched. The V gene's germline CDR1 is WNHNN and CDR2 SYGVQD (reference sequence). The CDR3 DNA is TGCGCCAGCCGACAGGGTTCCGACACTGAAGCTTTCTTT. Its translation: CASRQGSDTEAFF.

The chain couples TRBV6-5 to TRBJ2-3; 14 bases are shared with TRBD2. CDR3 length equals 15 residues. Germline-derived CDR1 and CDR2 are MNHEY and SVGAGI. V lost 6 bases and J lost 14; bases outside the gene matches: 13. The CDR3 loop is CASRPRTSGRIGAYF. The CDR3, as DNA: TGTGCCAGCAGACCCAGGACTAGCGGGAGGATTGGCGCGTATTTT.

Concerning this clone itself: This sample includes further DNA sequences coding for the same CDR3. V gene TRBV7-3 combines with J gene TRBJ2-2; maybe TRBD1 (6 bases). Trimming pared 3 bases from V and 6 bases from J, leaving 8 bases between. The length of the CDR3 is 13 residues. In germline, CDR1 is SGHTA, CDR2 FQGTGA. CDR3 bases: TGTGCCAGCAGCTTTCAGGGGTCCGGGGAGCTGTTTTTT. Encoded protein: CASSFQGSGELFF. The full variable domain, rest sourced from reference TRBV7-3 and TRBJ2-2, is GAGVSQTPSNKVTEKGKYVELRCDPISGHTALYWYRQSLGQGPEFLIYFQGTGAADDSGLPNDRFFAVRPEGSVSTLKIQRTERGDSAVYLCASSFQGSGELFFGEGSRLTVL.

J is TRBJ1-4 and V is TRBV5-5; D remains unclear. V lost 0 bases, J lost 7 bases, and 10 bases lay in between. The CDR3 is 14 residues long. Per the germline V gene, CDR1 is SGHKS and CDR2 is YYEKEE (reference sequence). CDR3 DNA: TGTGCCAGCAGCTTGGAGTGGGTTTCTGAAAAACTGTTTTTT. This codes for CASSLEWVSEKLFF.

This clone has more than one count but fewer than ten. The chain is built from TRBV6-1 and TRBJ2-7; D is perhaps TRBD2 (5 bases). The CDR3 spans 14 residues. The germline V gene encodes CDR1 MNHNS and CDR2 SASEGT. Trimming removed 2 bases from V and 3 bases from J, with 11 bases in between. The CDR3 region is CASSEIEGFYEQYF. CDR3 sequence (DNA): TGTGCCAGCAGTGAAATTGAGGGATTCTACGAGCAGTACTTC.

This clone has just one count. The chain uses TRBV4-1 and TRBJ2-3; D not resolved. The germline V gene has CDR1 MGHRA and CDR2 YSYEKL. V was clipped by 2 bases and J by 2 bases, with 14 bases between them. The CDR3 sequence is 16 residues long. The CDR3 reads CASSQPKMANTDTQYF. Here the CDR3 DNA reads TGCGCCAGCAGCCAACCGAAGATGGCCAACACAGATACGCAGTATTTT.

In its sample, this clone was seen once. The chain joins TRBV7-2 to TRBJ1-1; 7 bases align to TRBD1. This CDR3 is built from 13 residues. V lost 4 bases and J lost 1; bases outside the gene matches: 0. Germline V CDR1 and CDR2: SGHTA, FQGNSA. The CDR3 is CASSWDRNTEAFF. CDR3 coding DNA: TGTGCCAGCAGCTGGGACAGGAACACTGAAGCTTTCTTT.